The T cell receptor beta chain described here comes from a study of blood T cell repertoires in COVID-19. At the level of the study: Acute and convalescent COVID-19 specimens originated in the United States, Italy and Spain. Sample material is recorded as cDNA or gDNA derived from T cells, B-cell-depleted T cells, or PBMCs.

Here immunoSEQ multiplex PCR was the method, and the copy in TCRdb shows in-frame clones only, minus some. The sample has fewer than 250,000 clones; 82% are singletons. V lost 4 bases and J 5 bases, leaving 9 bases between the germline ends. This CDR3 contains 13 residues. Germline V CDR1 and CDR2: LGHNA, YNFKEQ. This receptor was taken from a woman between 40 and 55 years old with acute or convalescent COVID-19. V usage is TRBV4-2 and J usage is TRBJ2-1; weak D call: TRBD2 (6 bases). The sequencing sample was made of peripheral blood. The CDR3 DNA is TGTGCCAGCAGCCTCGGAGGGGACAATGAGCAGTTCTTC. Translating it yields CASSLGGDNEQFF.